This TCR beta chain was identified during a study of CD8+ T cells in alopecia areata. Study in general: Treated individuals took tofacitinib by mouth, 5 to 10 mg twice daily. Tofacitinib continued for 6 to 18 months and was then withheld for 6 months.

The table lists this clone with a few counts. The CDR3 totals 15 residues. CDR1 is SGHRS and CDR2 is YFSETQ in the germline V gene. V was pared by 3 bases and J by 5 bases, with 6 bases of the junction left unmatched. Sample treatment: oral pan-JAK inhibitor, 5-10 mg twice daily. Extracted from the samples, RNA was reverse transcribed into cDNA to serve as the sequencing template. The data were produced by immunoSEQ multiplex PCR, yet TCRdb's version contains in-frame clones alone and is incomplete. The sample records about 210,000 clones, under 60% being singletons. The chain links TRBV5-1 to TRBJ2-5, with 11 bases that match TRBD1. The source is a human donor with alopecia areata. The sequencing here drew on CD4+ T cells sorted from blood, taken at week 4, from a patient treated with tofacitinib. The CDR3 is CASSSGQGALETQYF. The DNA for the CDR3 is TGCGCCAGCAGCTCTGGACAGGGGGCATTGGAGACCCAGTACTTC.